This TCR beta chain was found in a study of shared clonotypes between healthy human individuals. At the level of the study: CD4 naive cells filled three plates per donor, CD4 memory three, CD8 naive two and CD8 memory one.

CD8 cells regarded as naive lacked CD45RO, were positively chosen for CCR7, and omitted terminally differentiated effector memory CD45RA+ cells. About this clone itself: What it binds is not known.

Regarding the study as a whole: Inspection by rarefaction showed sorted-subset sequencing to be incomplete despite large depth. The diversity represented, both genetic and in exposure history, was limited by few donors.

Profiling relied on immunoSEQ multiplex PCR, and the TCRdb table lists in-frame clones only, not all of them. The sample records around 1,900,000 clones, 93% being singletons. The source material was naive CD8+ T cells from PBMCs. The TCR sequence derives from a man aged 18 to 30 in good health. Some clones in this sample may be carry-over from other donors' samples.

CDR3 loop: CASSQAQGYEQYF. Here the CDR3 DNA reads TGCGCCAGCAGCCAAGCCCAGGGCTACGAGCAGTACTTC. The rearrangement joins TRBV4-3 to TRBJ2-7; possibly TRBD1 for D (5 bases). With 1 base removed from V and 3 bases from J, the gap between germline ends came to 7 bases. CDR3 length equals 13 residues. Germline CDR1 LGHNA, CDR2 YSLEER.